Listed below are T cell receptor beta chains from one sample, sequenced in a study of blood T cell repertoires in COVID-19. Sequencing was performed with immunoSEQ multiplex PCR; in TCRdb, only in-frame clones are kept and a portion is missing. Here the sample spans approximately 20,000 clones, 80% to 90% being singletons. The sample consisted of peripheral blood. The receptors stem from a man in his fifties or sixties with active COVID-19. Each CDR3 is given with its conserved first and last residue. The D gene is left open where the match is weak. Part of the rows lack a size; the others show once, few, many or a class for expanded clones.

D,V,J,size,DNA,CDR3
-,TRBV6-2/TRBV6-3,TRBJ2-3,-,TGTGCCAGCAGCCTGAGTATCGATACGCAGTATTTT,CASSLSIDTQYF
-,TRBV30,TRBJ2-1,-,TGTGCCGGCTTGACTGAGGTAACCTACAATGAGCAGTTCTTC,CAGLTEVTYNEQFF
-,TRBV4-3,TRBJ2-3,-,TGCGCCAGCAGCCAAGACGCTTACGGGGGGCGCACAGATACGCAGTATTTT,CASSQDAYGGRTDTQYF
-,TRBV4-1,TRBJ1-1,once,TGCGCCAGCAGCCAAGGACAGGACAACACTGAAGCTTTCTTT,CASSQGQDNTEAFF
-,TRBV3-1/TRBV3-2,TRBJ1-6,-,TGTGCCAGCAGCTACCGATCACAGTTAACATCTCAAGAACCCCTCCACTTT,CASSYRSQLTSQEPLHF
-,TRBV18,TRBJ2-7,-,TGTGCCAGTCGGGCCGGACAGTCGCCCTACGAGCAGTACTTC,CASRAGQSPYEQYF
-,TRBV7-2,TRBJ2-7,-,TGTGCCAGCAGCTTAATGGTGGGTTGGGATAGCGGATTCTACGAGCAGTACTTC,CASSLMVGWDSGFYEQYF
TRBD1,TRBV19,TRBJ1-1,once,TGTGCCAGTCACAGGGGAACTAATATCGAAGCTTTCTTT,CASHRGTNIEAFF
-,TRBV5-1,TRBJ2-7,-,TGCGCCAGCAGCTCGAGCCCGATCAACGAGCAGTACTTC,CASSSSPINEQYF
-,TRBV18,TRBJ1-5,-,TGTGCCAGCTCACCAGACATGAATCAGCCCCAGCATTTT,CASSPDMNQPQHF
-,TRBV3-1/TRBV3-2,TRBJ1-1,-,TGTGCCAGCAGCCAAGTCCTCGAGGGTTCGAACACTGAAGCTTTCTTT,CASSQVLEGSNTEAFF
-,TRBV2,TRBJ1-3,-,TGTGCCATCCACTCTGGAAACACCATATATTTT,CAIHSGNTIYF
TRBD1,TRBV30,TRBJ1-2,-,TGTGCCTGGTATAAACCGGGACAGGGGACTGGCTACACCTTC,CAWYKPGQGTGYTF
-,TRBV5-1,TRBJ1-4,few,TGCGCCAGCAGCTTGGATGAGTCAGGGAAACTGTTTTTT,CASSLDESGKLFF
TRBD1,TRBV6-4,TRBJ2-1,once,TGTGCCAGCAGCGACGGGGCAGGGGGAAACAATGAGCAGTTCTTC,CASSDGAGGNNEQFF
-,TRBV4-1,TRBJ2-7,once,TGCGCCAGCAGCCAAGATAGAACGGAGTCCTACGAGCAGTACTTC,CASSQDRTESYEQYF
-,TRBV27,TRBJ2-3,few,TGTGCCAGCCAACGGGGGACTAGCACAGATACGCAGTATTTT,CASQRGTSTDTQYF
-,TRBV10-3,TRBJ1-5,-,TGTGCCATCAGTCCCCTGGGGGGGCAGCCCCAGCATTTT,CAISPLGGQPQHF
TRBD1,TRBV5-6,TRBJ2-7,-,TGTGCCAGCAGCCCCTGGACAGGCTACGAGCAGTACTTC,CASSPWTGYEQYF
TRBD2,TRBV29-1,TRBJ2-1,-,TGCAGCGTTCAAGCGGGGGGGTTCGACAATGAGCAGTTCTTC,CSVQAGGFDNEQFF
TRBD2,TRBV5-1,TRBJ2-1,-,TGCGCCAGCAGCTTCCCCTTACCCCTAGCGGGGTTGAACAATGAGCAGTTCTTC,CASSFPLPLAGLNNEQFF
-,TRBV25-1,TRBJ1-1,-,TGTGCCAGCAGTGATACCAGGGTGAACACTGAAGCTTTCTTT,CASSDTRVNTEAFF
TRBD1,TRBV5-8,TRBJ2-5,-,TGTGCCAGCAGCCATCATGGACAGGGAGCACAAGAGACCCAGTACTTC,CASSHHGQGAQETQYF
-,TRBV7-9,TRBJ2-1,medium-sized,TGTGCCAGCAGCTTATTCCAGGCTTTTAACAATGAGCAGTTCTTC,CASSLFQAFNNEQFF